This paragraph covers one TCR beta chain sequence. Antigen: not known. This CDR3 is 15 amino acids long. This specimen comes from a study of shared clonotypes between healthy human individuals. Overall study results and limits: Donors were few, which limited the genetic and exposure-history diversity represented. An effect of sequencing depth on clonotype sharing among donors was expected.

Over several immunoSEQ plates, each subset's genomic DNA was distributed in even portions. Assay: immunoSEQ multiplex PCR; the TCRdb copy retains only in-frame clones and omits some. The sample records about 2.4 million clones, 93% being singletons. The sequenced sample consisted of naive CD4+ T cells from PBMCs. The subset: CD45RA+ positively selected. The source is a man between 18 and 29 years old in good health. Some clones in this sample may be carry-over from other donors' samples. The chain is built from TRBV12-2 and TRBJ2-2. TRBV12-2 is a pseudogene segment. CDR3 bases: TGTGCAAGTCGCCCCCGTCTAGGGTTATCCGGGGAGCTGTTTTTT. Its translation is CASRPRLGLSGELFF.